This T cell receptor beta chain was observed in a study of T-cell reconstitution after alpha-beta-depleted transplantation in children. Study-wide findings and caveats: A year had passed since transplant, and T-cell counts and diversity by then came mostly from newly produced T cells. Diversity of TCRbeta at day 60 was high in some patients, arising from surviving recipient T cells and thymic progenitors. Approximately two months post-transplant, alpha-beta T cells reportedly originated from several hundred expanded graft clones.

TCRbeta library preparation incorporated unique molecular identifiers. TCRdb re-derived calls from the PCR reads in MiXCR, one entry per CDR3 protein. Seen here are approximately 250,000 distinct CDR3 sequences, about a quarter observed once, and the top ten hold 2.6%. After removal of 5 bases from V and 9 bases from J, the junction contained 16 bases not matched to a gene. This CDR3 contains 16 residues. In germline, CDR1 is DFQATT, CDR2 SNEGSKA (reference sequence). Of note for this clonotype: Its antigen is not known.

The specimen comprised PBMCs, sampled before TCRalphabeta/CD19-depleted stem cell transplant. The chain combines TRBV20-1 with TRBJ2-7; 13 bases fit TRBD2. The receptor was isolated from a girl aged 2 to 9 with Fanconi anemia, due to receive a stem cell transplant. DNA of the CDR3: TGCAGTGCTCCGGGACTAGCGGGGTCGGAGCAGTACCCGCAGTACTTC. This sequence encodes CSAPGLAGSEQYPQYF.